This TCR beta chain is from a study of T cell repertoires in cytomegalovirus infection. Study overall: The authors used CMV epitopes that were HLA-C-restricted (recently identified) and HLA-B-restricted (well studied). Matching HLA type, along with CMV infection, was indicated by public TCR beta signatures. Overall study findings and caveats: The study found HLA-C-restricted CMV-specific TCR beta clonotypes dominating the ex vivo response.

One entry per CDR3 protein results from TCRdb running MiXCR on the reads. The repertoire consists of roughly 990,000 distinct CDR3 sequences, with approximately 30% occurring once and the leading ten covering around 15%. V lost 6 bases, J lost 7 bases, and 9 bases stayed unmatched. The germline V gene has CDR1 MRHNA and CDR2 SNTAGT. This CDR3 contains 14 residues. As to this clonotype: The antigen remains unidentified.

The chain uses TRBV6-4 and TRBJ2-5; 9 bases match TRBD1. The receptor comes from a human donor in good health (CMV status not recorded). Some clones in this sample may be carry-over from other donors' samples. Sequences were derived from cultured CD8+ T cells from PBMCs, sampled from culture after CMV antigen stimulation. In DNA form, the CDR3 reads TGTGCCAGCAGAAACAGGGGGCGCGGGCTGACCCAGTACTTC. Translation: CASRNRGRGLTQYF.